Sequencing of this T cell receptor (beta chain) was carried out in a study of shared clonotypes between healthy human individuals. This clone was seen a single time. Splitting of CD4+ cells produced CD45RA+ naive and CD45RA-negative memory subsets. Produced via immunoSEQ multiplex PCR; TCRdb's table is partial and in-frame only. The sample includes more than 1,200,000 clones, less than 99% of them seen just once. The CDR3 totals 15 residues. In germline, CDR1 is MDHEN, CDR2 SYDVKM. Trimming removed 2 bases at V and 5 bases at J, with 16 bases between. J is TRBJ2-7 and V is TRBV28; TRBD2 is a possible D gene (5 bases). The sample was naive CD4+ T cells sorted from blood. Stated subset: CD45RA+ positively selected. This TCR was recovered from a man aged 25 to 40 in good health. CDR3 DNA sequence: TGTGCCAGCAGTTTACTTACTAGGGCCCCGGACGAGCAGTACTTC. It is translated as CASSLLTRAPDEQYF.